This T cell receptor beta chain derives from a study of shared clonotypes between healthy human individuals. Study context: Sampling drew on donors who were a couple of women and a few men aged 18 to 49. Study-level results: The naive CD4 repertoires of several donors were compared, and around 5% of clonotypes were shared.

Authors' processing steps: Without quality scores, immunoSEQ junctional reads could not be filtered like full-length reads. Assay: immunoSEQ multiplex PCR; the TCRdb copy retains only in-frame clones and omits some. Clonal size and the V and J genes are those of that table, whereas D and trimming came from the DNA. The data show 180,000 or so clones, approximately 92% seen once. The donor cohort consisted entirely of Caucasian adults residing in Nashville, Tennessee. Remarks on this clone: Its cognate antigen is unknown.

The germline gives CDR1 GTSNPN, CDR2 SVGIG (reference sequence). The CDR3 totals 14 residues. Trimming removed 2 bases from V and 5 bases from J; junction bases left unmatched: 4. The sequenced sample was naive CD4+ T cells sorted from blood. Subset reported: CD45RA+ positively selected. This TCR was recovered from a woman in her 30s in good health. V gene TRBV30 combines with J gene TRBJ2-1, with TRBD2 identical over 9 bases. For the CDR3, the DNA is TGTGCCTGGAGTCAGGCTAGCGGGGACAATGAGCAGTTCTTC. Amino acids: CAWSQASGDNEQFF.